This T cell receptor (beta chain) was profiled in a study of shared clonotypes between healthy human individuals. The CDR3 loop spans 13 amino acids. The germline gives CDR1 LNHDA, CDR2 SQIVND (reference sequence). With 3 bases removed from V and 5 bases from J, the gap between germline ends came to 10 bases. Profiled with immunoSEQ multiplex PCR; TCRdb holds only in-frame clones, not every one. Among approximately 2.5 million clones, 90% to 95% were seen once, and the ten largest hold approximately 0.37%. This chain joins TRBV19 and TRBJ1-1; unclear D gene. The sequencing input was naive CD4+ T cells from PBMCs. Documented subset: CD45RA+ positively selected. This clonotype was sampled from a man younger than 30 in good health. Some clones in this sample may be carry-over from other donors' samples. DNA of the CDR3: TGTGCCAGTAGTATCTGGTCGGGAACTGAAGCTTTCTTT. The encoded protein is CASSIWSGTEAFF.